These 19 T cell receptor beta chains originate from one sample sequenced in a study of response to subunit inactivated influenza vaccine (dated by TCRdb to between 2017 and 2018). Library preparation was by RT-PCR. TCRdb records Illumina HiSeq 2500 as the sequencer. TCRdb reprocessing: public reads trimmed at Q25 with fastp, clones called with MiXCR, in-frame beta chains kept. Each entry merges the rows of one CDR3 protein and shows their most common DNA and genes. This sample comprises 750,000 to 850,000 distinct CDR3 sequences, about a fifth of them detected only once. Approximately 10% of the sample is held by the ten biggest clonotypes. The sequences come from PBMCs from blood, collected 4 to 6 days after vaccination. These receptors came from a man aged 45-60 years who received an inactivated influenza vaccine. Donor details come from another sample of the same person, matched by shared clones.

This chain's CDR3 is CASSLMGAWETQYF. The DNA of the CDR3 is TGTGCCAGCAGTTTAATGGGGGCATGGGAGACCCAGTACTTC. The rearrangement joins TRBV12-3 or TRBV12-4 to TRBJ2-5; tentatively, D is TRBD1 (6 bases). Trimming stripped 2 bases from V and 5 bases from J, with 12 bases between. The CDR3 spans 14 residues.

In this sample, this clonotype turned up many times. The chain recombines TRBV5-1 with TRBJ2-7; the D is unclear. The V and J ends lost 0 bases and 2 bases respectively, with 9 bases between them. The CDR3 runs 14 residues. CDR1 is SGHRS and CDR2 is YFSETQ in the germline V gene. The CDR3 here is CASSLDGRTYEQYF. The CDR3 DNA reads TGCGCCAGCAGCTTGGACGGTCGGACCTACGAGCAGTACTTC.

The CDR3 region has the DNA TGTGCCAGCAGTCCGTGGGACGGGTGGGATGAGCAGTTCTTC. This sequence encodes CASSPWDGWDEQFF. V usage is TRBV12-3 or TRBV12-4 and J usage is TRBJ2-1; TRBD1 or TRBD2 may be the D gene (5 bases each). The CDR3 has 14 amino acids. V lost 5 bases and J lost 8, with 16 bases in between.

This clonotype came up a few times. The chain has TRBV20-1 and TRBJ1-1, with 8 bases identical to TRBD1. The CDR3 spans 12 residues. Germline assignment: CDR1 DFQATT and CDR2 SNEGSKA (reference sequence). CDR3 nucleotide sequence: TGCAGGGGGGACAGGATGAACACTGAAGCTTTCTTT. It yields the protein CRGDRMNTEAFF.

A few counts support this clonotype. The chain links TRBV5-1 to TRBJ2-1; D is unclear. Between the trimmed V and J ends, which lost 4 bases and 0 bases, there was a span of 8 bases. This CDR3 has 14 residues. CDR1 and CDR2 (germline): SGHRS, YFSETQ. The CDR3 is CASSGPASYNEQFF. DNA for the CDR3: TGCGCCAGCAGCGGACCGGCCTCCTACAATGAGCAGTTCTTC.

This clonotype was observed a few times. The rearrangement links TRBV7-9 to TRBJ2-5, with D hard to call. Germline lookup yields CDR1 SEHNR and CDR2 FQNEAQ (reference sequence). This CDR3 has 13 amino acids. The V end was cut by 6 bases, the J end by 2 bases, with 10 bases between. CDR3 sequence reads: CASRSSSQETQYF. CDR3 sequence (DNA): TGTGCCAGCAGGTCGTCGAGTCAAGAGACCCAGTACTTC.

This clonotype was recorded a few times. The chain is built from TRBV24-1 and TRBJ2-2; 9 bases are a match to TRBD1. The V segment lost 3 bases and the J segment 5 bases; nucleotides outside the gene matches: 6. Germline CDR1 KGHDR, CDR2 SFDVKD. The CDR3 has 16 residues. CDR3 amino acids: CATSDPRDRVTGELFF. The CDR3 nucleotides are TGTGCCACCAGTGATCCGCGGGACAGGGTGACCGGGGAGCTGTTTTTT.

This clonotype was detected only a few times. The chain has TRBV18 and TRBJ2-1, with D possibly called TRBD1 or TRBD2 (5 bases each). V dropped 5 bases and J dropped 4 bases, with 21 bases sitting between them. CDR3 size: 17 residues. Per germline, CDR1 KGHSH and CDR2 LQKENI. The CDR3 nucleotides read TGTGCCAGCTCAAACGGAATAGGGACGGCTTATTACAATGAGCAGTTCTTC. Translation gives CASSNGIGTAYYNEQFF.

As DNA, the CDR3 is TGTGCCAGCAGCTTAGCGCCTTACTACGAGCAGTACTTC. This codes for CASSLAPYYEQYF. The genes are TRBV11-2 and TRBJ2-7; D is unclear. The V gene's germline CDR1 is SGHAT and CDR2 FQNNGV. Deletions cut 1 base from V and 3 bases from J, with 7 bases between. There are 13 residues in the CDR3.

The chain combines TRBV20-1 with TRBJ1-2; no reliable D call. This CDR3 contains 15 residues. Looked up from germline, CDR1 is DFQATT and CDR2 is SNEGSKA (reference sequence). The V gene lost 4 bases and the J gene lost 3 bases, with 18 bases spanning the gap. CDR3 coding DNA: TGCAGTGCTATCGTCTCTGGAGGGTTGGACTATGGCTACACCTTC. Amino acids: CSAIVSGGLDYGYTF.

This CDR3 reads CASSENTAGQETQYF. For the CDR3, the DNA is TGTGCCAGCAGCGAAAATACTGCCGGGCAAGAGACCCAGTACTTC. The V gene is TRBV7-3, the J gene TRBJ2-5; D not resolved. V was clipped by 5 bases and J by 2 bases, with 15 bases between them. In germline, CDR1 is SGHTA, CDR2 FQGTGA. The CDR3 runs 15 residues.

The chain is built from TRBV13 and TRBJ2-5, with D unclear. V lost 5 bases, J lost 5 bases, and 15 bases lay in between. CDR1 and CDR2 from the germline V gene are PRHDT and FYEKMQ (reference sequence). This CDR3 region has 14 residues. The CDR3 loop reads CASSTRPAPETQYF. In DNA form, the CDR3 reads TGTGCCAGCAGCACAAGGCCCGCGCCGGAGACCCAGTACTTC.

This rearrangement joins TRBV29-1 to TRBJ2-6; possibly TRBD2 for D (8 bases). Germline V gene lookup returns CDR1 SQVTM and CDR2 ANQGSEA. With 5 bases removed from V and 0 bases from J, the gap between germline ends came to 14 bases. The length of the CDR3 is 16 residues. DNA of the CDR3: TGCAGCGTTCGGGAGGGGGCCCCCTCTGGGGCCAACGTCCTGACTTTC. It translates to CSVREGAPSGANVLTF.

The chain is built from TRBV20-1 and TRBJ1-4; TRBD1 agrees at 7 bases. The V gene's germline CDR1 is DFQATT and CDR2 SNEGSKA (reference sequence). With V trimmed by 3 bases and J by 5 bases, 6 bases remained unmatched. The CDR3 has 14 residues. The CDR3 DNA follows: TGCAGTGCTAGGACAGGGTCTCAAAATGAAAAACTGTTTTTT. It yields the protein CSARTGSQNEKLFF.

This clonotype was counted ten times or more. V and J are TRBV12-3 or TRBV12-4 and TRBJ1-4, with 9 bases aligning to TRBD1. The CDR3 is 15 amino acids. Trimming cost V 5 bases and J 5 bases; bases outside gene matches: 6. Here the CDR3 DNA reads TGTGCCAGCAGTCCCTCCGGGACAGGGAATGAAAAACTGTTTTTT. It is translated as CASSPSGTGNEKLFF.

This clonotype was seen more than once but under ten times. This chain uses TRBV12-3 or TRBV12-4 with TRBJ1-5; D unclear. Trimming took off 6 bases at V and 4 bases at J, with 19 bases between the two ends. CDR3 length: 16 residues. The CDR3 spells CASRNSFASRNQPQHF. The CDR3 bases are TGTGCCAGCAGGAACAGCTTTGCTTCTCGAAATCAGCCCCAGCATTTT.

This sequence joins TRBV28 and TRBJ1-1, with a possible D match to TRBD1 (6 bases). Germline-derived CDR1 and CDR2 are MDHEN and SYDVKM. The CDR3 is made up of 14 amino acids. V shed 5 bases and J shed 1 base, with 11 bases lying between them. The CDR3 coding sequence is TGTGCCAGCAGTCCCCTACAGGGGAACACTGAAGCTTTCTTT. Its protein product is CASSPLQGNTEAFF.

The chain employs TRBV7-9 and TRBJ2-1; D remains unclear. V was cut by 5 bases and J by 3 bases, with 14 bases left in between. The CDR3 covers 15 residues. From germline, CDR1 is SEHNR and CDR2 FQNEAQ (reference sequence). CDR3 nucleotide sequence: TGTGCCAGCAGCGGAAGTCAAGCGCACTACAATGAGCAGTTCTTC. Its translation: CASSGSQAHYNEQFF.

This rearrangement joins TRBV7-2 to TRBJ2-5; D uncertain. Germline CDR1 and CDR2: SGHTA and FQGNSA. This CDR3 spans 15 amino acids. Trimming removed 1 base at V and 2 bases at J, with 11 bases between. The CDR3 region has the DNA TGTGCCAGCAGCTTAGGGATTTCCCCACAAGAGACCCAGTACTTC. As protein: CASSLGISPQETQYF. The whole variable domain, remainder taken from reference TRBV7-2 and TRBJ2-5, is GAGVSQSPSNKVTEKGKDVELRCDPISGHTALYWYRQSLGQGLEFLIYFQGNSAPDKSGLPSDRFSAERTGGSVSTLTIQRTQQEDSAVYLCASSLGISPQETQYFGPGTRLLVL.